This TCR beta chain appears in the sequencing data of a study of chemoradiotherapy in HPV16-positive cancers (dated by TCRdb to 2021 to 2024). About the investigation overall: Candidate HPV-specific T-cell clones and common TCR motifs were defined through functional T-cell assays on cells from a couple of HPV16-positive patients. TCR repertoires from around 80 patients with HPV-related cancers were then used to track the candidate HPV-specific TCRs and motifs. Whether T-cell immunity against the HPV oncoproteins E6 and E7 changes during chemoradiotherapy and whether survival is affected by this immunity were examined in the study.

Because repertoires were sampled repeatedly during chemoradiotherapy, clonal expansion in the tumor microenvironment could be followed. Library preparation employed the immunoSEQ multiplex PCR assay. TCRdb obtained this table from immuneACCESS and retained in-frame rearrangements with V and J assigned. These tables miss some clones; where compared with another copy, unresolved V genes account for less than half of the shortfall, and the remainder is unexplained. The sample profile shows 8,000 to 9,000 clones; around 74% of them were found once. The top ten clonotypes cover approximately 9% of the sample. This clone has a single count. The antigen it recognizes is unknown. The input lacks base qualities; no much larger clone sits a single base away. The investigation overall reported the following: Expansion of candidate HPV-specific clones and E7-related TCR motifs was observed in the tumor microenvironment during treatment, whereas no such expansion was observed for non-HPV-specific T cells. The functional definition of HPV-specific T cells was derived from only a couple of HPV16-positive patients, and the survival association was reported for HPV16-positive patients. In HPV16-positive patients, expansion of HPV-responsive T cells during chemoradiotherapy was found to be associated with improved recurrence-free survival.

The sequence came from a human donor with HPV-associated anogenital cancer. The sample was collected from a patient who underwent chemoradiotherapy.

The CDR3 protein: CASKNNEQFF. The DNA sequence is TGTGCCAGCAAAAACAATGAGCAGTTCTTC. The sequence links TRBV6-1 to TRBJ2-1, with no confidently assigned D gene. In the germline V gene, CDR1 corresponds to MNHNS and CDR2 to SASEGT. The CDR3 goes from the cysteine to the phenylalanine over 10 residues. The read is trimmed to its CDR3 DNA, 30 bases read in frame from base 1. The V and J ends are trimmed by 7 bases and 5 bases, leaving 3 bases between them.